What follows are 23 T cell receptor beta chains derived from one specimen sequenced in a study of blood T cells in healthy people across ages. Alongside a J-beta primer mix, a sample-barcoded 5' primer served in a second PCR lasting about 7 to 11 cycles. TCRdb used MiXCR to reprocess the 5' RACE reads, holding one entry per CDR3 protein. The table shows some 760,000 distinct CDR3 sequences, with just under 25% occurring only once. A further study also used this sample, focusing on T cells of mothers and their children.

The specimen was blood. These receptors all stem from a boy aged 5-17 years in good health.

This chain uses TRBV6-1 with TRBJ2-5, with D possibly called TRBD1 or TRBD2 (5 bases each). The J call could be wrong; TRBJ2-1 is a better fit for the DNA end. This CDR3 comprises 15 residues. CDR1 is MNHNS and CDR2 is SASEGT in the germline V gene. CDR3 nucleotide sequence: TGTGCCAGCAGTGCGACAGCTAGCTTTTACAATGAGCAGTTCTTC. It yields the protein CASSATASFYNEQFF.

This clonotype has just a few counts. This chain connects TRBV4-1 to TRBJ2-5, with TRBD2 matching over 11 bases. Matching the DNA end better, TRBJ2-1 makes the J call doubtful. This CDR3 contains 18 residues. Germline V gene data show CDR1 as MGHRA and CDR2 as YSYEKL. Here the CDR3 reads CASSQDGTSGRYYNEQFF. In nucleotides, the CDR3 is TGCGCCAGCAGCCAAGATGGAACTAGCGGGAGATACTACAATGAGCAGTTCTTC.

The CDR3 protein is CASSADGNSPLHF. The CDR3 DNA sequence: TGTGCCAGCAGCGCAGACGGTAATTCACCCCTCCACTTT. The chain uses TRBV12-3 or TRBV12-4 and TRBJ1-6, with D unclear. CDR3 size: 13 residues. Trimming took 6 bases from V and 6 from J, leaving 9 bases between them.

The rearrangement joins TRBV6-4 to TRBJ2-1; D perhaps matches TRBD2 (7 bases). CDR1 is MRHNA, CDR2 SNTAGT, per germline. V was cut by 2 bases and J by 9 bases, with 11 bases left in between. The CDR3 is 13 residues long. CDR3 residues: CASSDTGRGEQFF. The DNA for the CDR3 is TGTGCCAGCAGTGACACAGGGAGGGGTGAGCAGTTCTTC.

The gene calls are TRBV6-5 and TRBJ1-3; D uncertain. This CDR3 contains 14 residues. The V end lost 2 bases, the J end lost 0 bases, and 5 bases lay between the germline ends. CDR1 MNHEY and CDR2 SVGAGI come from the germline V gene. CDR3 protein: CASSYGNSGNTIYF. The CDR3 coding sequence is TGTGCCAGCAGTTACGGGAACTCTGGAAACACCATATATTTT.

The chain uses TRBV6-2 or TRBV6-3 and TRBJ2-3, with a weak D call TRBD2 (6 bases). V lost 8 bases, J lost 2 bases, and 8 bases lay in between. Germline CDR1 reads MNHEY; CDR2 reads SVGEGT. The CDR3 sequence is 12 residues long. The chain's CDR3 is CASWDFTDTQYF. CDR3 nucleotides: TGTGCCAGCTGGGACTTCACAGATACGCAGTATTTT.

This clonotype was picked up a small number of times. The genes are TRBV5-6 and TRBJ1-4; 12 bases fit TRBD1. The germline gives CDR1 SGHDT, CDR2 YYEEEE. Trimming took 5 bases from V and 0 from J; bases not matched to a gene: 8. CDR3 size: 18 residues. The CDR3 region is CASSISGTGGATNEKLFF. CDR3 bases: TGTGCCAGCAGTATATCCGGGACAGGGGGCGCAACTAATGAAAAACTGTTTTTT.

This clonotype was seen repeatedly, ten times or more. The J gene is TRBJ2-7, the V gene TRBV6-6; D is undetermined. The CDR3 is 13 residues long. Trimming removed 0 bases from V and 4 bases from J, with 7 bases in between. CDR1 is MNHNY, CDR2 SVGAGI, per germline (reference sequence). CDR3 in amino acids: CASSYSKVYEQYF. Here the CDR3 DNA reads TGTGCCAGCAGTTACTCGAAGGTTTACGAGCAGTACTTC.

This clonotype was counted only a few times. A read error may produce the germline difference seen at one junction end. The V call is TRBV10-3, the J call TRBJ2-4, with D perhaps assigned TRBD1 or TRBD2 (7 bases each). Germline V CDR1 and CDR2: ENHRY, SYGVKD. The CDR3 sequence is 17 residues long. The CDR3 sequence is CAISPSKGQRGGNTQYF. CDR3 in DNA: TGTGCCATCAGCCCTTCCAAGGGACAGCGGGGCGGAAACACTCAGTACTTC.

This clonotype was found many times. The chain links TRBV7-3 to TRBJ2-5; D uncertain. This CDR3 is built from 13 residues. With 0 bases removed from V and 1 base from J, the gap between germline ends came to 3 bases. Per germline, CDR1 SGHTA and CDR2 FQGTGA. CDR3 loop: CASSLTAQETQYF. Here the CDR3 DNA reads TGTGCCAGCAGCTTAACGGCCCAAGAGACCCAGTACTTC.

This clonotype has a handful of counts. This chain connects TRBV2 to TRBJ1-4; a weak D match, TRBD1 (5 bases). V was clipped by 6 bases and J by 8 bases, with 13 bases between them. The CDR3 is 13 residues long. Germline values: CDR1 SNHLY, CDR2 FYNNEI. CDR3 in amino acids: CASSPLRGEKLFF. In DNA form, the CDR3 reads TGTGCCAGCAGCCCTCTGAGGGGAGAAAAACTGTTTTTT.

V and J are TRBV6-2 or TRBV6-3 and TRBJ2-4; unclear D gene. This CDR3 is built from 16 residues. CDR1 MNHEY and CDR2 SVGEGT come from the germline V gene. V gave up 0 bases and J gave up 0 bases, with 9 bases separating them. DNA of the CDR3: TGTGCCAGCAGTTACTCGGTCGCGCTAGCCAAAAACATTCAGTACTTC. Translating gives CASSYSVALAKNIQYF.

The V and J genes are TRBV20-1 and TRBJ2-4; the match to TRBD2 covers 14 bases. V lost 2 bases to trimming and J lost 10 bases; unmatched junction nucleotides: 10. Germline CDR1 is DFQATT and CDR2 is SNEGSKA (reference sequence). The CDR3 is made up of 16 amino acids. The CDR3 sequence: CSARFPGLAGVGIQYF. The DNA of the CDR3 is TGCAGTGCTAGATTCCCGGGACTAGCGGGAGTCGGGATTCAGTACTTC.

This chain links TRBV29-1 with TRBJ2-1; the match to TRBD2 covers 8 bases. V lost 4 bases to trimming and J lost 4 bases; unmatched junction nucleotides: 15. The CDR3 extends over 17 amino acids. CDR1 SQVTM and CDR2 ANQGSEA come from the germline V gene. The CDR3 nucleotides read TGCAGCGTTGGTTATCTAGCGGGCGAGGACCTATACAATGAGCAGTTCTTC. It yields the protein CSVGYLAGEDLYNEQFF.

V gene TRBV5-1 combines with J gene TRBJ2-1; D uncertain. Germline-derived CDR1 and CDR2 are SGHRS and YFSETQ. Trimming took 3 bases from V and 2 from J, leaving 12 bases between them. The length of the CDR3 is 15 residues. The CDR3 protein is CASSSDTPTYNEQFF. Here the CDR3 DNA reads TGCGCCAGCAGCTCAGACACCCCAACCTACAATGAGCAGTTCTTC. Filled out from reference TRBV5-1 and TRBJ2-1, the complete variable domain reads KAGVTQTPRYLIKTRGQQVTLSCSPISGHRSVSWYQQTPGQGLQFLFEYFSETQRNKGNFPGRFSGRQFSNSRSEMNVSTLELGDSALYLCASSSDTPTYNEQFFGPGTRLTVL.

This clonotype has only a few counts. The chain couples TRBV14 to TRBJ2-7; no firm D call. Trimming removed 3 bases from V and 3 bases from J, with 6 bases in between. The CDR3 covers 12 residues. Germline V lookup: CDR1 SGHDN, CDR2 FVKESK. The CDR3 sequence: CASSQAHYEQYF. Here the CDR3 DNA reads TGTGCCAGCAGCCAGGCACACTACGAGCAGTACTTC.

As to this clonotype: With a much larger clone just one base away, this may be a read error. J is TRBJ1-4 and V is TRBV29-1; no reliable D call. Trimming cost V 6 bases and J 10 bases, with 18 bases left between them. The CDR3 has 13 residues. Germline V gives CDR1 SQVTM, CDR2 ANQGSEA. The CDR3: CSVAGAMGGKLFF. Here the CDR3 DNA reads TGCAGCGTGGCTGGAGCTATGGGTGGAAAACTGTTTTTT.

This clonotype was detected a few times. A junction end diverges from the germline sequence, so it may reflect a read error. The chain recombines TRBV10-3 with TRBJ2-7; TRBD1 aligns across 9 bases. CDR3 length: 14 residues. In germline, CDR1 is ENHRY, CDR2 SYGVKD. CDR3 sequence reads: CAITETGGFNEQYF. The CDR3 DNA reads TGTGCCATCACTGAGACAGGGGGTTTCAACGAGCAGTACTTC.

CDR3 loop: CASTQLAGADTQYF. CDR3 in DNA: TGTGCCAGCACCCAACTAGCGGGGGCAGATACGCAGTATTTT. The genes are TRBV28 and TRBJ2-3; 11 bases match TRBD2. This CDR3 has 14 amino acids. CDR1 MDHEN and CDR2 SYDVKM come from the germline V gene. The V and J ends lost 7 bases and 4 bases, in that order; junction bases with no gene match: 4. The variable domain in full, with the rest retrieved from reference TRBV28 and TRBJ2-3, is DVKVTQSSRYLVKRTGEKVFLECVQDMDHENMFWYRQDPGLGLRLIYFSYDVKMKEKGDIPEGYSVSREKKERFSLILESASTNQTSMYLCASTQLAGADTQYFGPGTRLTVL.

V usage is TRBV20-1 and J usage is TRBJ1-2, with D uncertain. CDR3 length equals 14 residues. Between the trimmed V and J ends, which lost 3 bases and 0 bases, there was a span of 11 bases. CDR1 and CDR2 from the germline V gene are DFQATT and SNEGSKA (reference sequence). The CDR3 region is CSASFASPNYGYTF. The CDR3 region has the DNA TGCAGTGCTAGTTTTGCCAGTCCTAACTATGGCTACACCTTC.

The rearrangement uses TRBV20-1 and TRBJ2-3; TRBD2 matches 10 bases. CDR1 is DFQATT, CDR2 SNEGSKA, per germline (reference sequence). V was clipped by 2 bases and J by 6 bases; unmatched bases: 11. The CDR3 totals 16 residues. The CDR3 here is CSARKIAGGAPDTQYF. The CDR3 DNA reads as TGCAGTGCTAGAAAAATAGCGGGGGGCGCCCCGGATACGCAGTATTTT.

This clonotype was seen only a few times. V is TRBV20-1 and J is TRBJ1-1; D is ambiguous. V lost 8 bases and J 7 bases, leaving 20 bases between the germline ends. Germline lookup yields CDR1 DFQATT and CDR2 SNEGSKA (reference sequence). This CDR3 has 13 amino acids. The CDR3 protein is CSSQTLSPIEAFF. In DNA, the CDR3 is TGCAGTTCCCAGACCCTCAGCCCTATTGAAGCTTTCTTT.

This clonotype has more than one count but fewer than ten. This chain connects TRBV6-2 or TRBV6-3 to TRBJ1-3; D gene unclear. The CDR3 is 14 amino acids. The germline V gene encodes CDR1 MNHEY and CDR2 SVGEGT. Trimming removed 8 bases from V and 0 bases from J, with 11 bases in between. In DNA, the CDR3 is TGTGCCAGCTCGGAGGTACTCTCTGGAAACACCATATATTTT. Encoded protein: CASSEVLSGNTIYF.